Listed below are T cell receptor beta chains from one sample, sequenced in a study of blood T cell repertoires in COVID-19. Produced via immunoSEQ multiplex PCR; TCRdb's table is partial and in-frame only. The sample contains about 160,000 clones, over 85% of which appear only once. The sequenced sample was peripheral blood. These TCRs come from a woman between 45 and 60 years old with acute or convalescent COVID-19. Each CDR3 is given with its conserved first and last residue. D genes are given only for firm matches. A row's size may be missing; if present it is once, few, many or a size class.

D gene	V gene	clone size	J gene	CDR3 protein	CDR3 DNA
.	TRBV4-1	.	TRBJ1-1	CASSHLGGTGGGLGNTEAFF	TGCGCCAGCAGCCACCTGGGTGGGACTGGGGGGGGATTGGGAAACACTGAAGCTTTCTTT
TRBD1	TRBV7-2	.	TRBJ2-7	CASSLTPGQATEQYF	TGTGCCAGCAGCCTAACCCCGGGACAGGCAACGGAGCAGTACTTC
TRBD2	TRBV18	.	TRBJ2-7	CASSPGTSGTYEQYF	TGTGCCAGCTCCCCTGGGACTAGCGGGACCTACGAGCAGTACTTC
TRBD1	TRBV5-6	.	TRBJ2-1	CASSLGTVAYNEQFF	TGTGCCAGCAGCCTCGGGACAGTAGCCTACAATGAGCAGTTCTTC
TRBD2	TRBV6-2/TRBV6-3	.	TRBJ2-1	CASSYEVLAEDHTYNEQFF	TGTGCCAGCAGTTACGAGGTACTAGCGGAGGACCATACCTACAATGAGCAGTTCTTC
.	TRBV7-9	.	TRBJ1-2	CASTAGVTYGYTF	TGTGCCAGCACCGCGGGGGTAACCTATGGCTACACCTTC
TRBD2	TRBV30	.	TRBJ2-3	CAWSNGGISTDTQYF	TGTGCCTGGAGTAACGGGGGGATTAGCACAGATACGCAGTATTTT
.	TRBV5-1	.	TRBJ1-3	CASSLATGVGNTIYF	TGCGCCAGCAGCTTGGCCACCGGGGTGGGAAACACCATATATTTT
.	TRBV5-5	.	TRBJ2-5	CASSLTGFQETQYF	TGTGCCAGCAGCTTGACAGGATTTCAAGAGACCCAGTACTTC
TRBD1	TRBV7-8	.	TRBJ2-1	CASSLAGDRGGIWFF	TGTGCCAGCAGCTTAGCCGGGGACAGAGGGGGAATATGGTTCTTC
TRBD2	TRBV30	.	TRBJ2-3	CAWSGGGINTQYF	TGTGCCTGGAGTGGCGGGGGGATAAATACGCAGTATTTT
.	TRBV24-1	.	TRBJ2-3	CATRDSQRDTQYF	TGTGCCACTAGAGACTCCCAACGCGATACGCAGTATTTT
TRBD1	TRBV30	.	TRBJ1-6	CAWSPGQGARNSPLHF	TGTGCCTGGAGTCCGGGACAGGGGGCGCGTAATTCACCCCTCCACTTT
.	TRBV10-3	.	TRBJ1-2	CAISHNYGYTF	TGTGCCATCAGCCATAACTATGGCTACACCTTC
.	TRBV6-5	.	TRBJ1-2	CASRYRETNYGYTF	TGTGCCAGCAGATACAGGGAGACTAACTATGGCTACACCTTC
.	TRBV2	.	TRBJ1-2	CAASTGGGIDGYTF	TGTGCCGCCAGCACCGGTGGAGGGATAGATGGCTACACCTTC
TRBD1	TRBV6-2/TRBV6-3	.	TRBJ1-5	CASSYSPGQNSNQPQHF	TGTGCCAGCAGTTACTCTCCGGGACAGAATAGCAATCAGCCCCAGCATTTT
.	TRBV19	.	TRBJ1-4	CATRGEVNEKLFF	TGTGCCACCCGGGGAGAGGTCAATGAAAAACTGTTTTTT
.	TRBV10-2	.	TRBJ2-2	CASSEPVGTRFAGELFF	TGCGCCAGCAGTGAGCCGGTGGGGACACGATTTGCCGGGGAGCTGTTTTTT
.	TRBV9	.	TRBJ1-1	CASSVDIGDEAFF	TGTGCCAGCAGCGTAGATATAGGAGATGAAGCTTTCTTT
.	TRBV18	.	TRBJ2-2	CASSPPRTALSTGELFF	TGTGCCAGCTCACCACCAAGGACAGCCCTGAGCACCGGGGAGCTGTTTTTT
.	TRBV7-9	.	TRBJ1-2	CASSLVGGQGYTF	TGTGCCAGCAGCTTAGTAGGCGGCCAGGGCTACACCTTC
TRBD2	TRBV19	.	TRBJ2-1	CASSYEWGGGHNEQFF	TGTGCCAGTAGCTATGAGTGGGGGGGAGGGCACAATGAGCAGTTCTTC
TRBD2	TRBV18	.	TRBJ2-3	CASSQILAGGPDTQYF	TGTGCCAGCTCACAAATACTAGCGGGAGGCCCAGATACGCAGTATTTT
.	TRBV15	.	TRBJ2-5	CATSRAGGQQETQYF	TGTGCCACCAGCAGAGCCGGGGGACAGCAAGAGACCCAGTACTTC
.	TRBV28	.	TRBJ1-1	CASSLRRGGATEAFF	TGTGCCAGCAGTTTAAGGAGGGGGGGGGCCACTGAAGCTTTCTTT
TRBD1	TRBV6-5	.	TRBJ1-1	CATRTNRGNTEAFF	TGTGCCACCAGGACTAACAGGGGGAACACTGAAGCTTTCTTT
TRBD1	TRBV5-1	.	TRBJ2-5	CASSQQGTSQETQYF	TGCGCCAGCAGCCAACAGGGGACCTCCCAAGAGACCCAGTACTTC
.	TRBV5-4	.	TRBJ1-6	CASSLAGKGYNSPLHF	TGTGCCAGCAGCTTGGCCGGAAAGGGGTATAATTCACCCCTCCACTTT
.	TRBV5-1	.	TRBJ1-1	CASSPGGKNTEAFF	TGCGCCAGCAGCCCGGGGGGTAAGAACACTGAAGCTTTCTTT
.	TRBV30	.	TRBJ1-5	CAWSRSEVNQPQHF	TGTGCCTGGAGTAGGTCAGAGGTCAATCAGCCCCAGCATTTT
.	TRBV2	once	TRBJ2-7	CASSPRTERSSYEQYF	TGTGCCAGCAGTCCTCGGACAGAGAGGAGCTCCTACGAGCAGTACTTC
TRBD1	TRBV6-6	.	TRBJ1-1	CASSYSMGRTGEAFF	TGTGCCAGCAGTTACTCGATGGGGAGGACAGGTGAAGCTTTCTTT
.	TRBV7-9	.	TRBJ2-7	CASSSHSGTYEQYF	TGTGCCAGCAGCTCTCATTCAGGGACCTACGAGCAGTACTTC
.	TRBV4-1	.	TRBJ2-1	CASSQRGGDPYNEQFF	TGCGCCAGCAGCCAAAGAGGAGGGGACCCCTACAATGAGCAGTTCTTC
.	TRBV9	.	TRBJ1-4	CASSVGGLRGNEKLFF	TGTGCCAGCAGCGTAGGTGGGCTGCGGGGTAATGAAAAACTGTTTTTT
.	TRBV28	.	TRBJ2-7	CASSLGTREQYF	TGTGCCAGCAGTTTAGGGACACGCGAGCAGTACTTC
.	TRBV18	.	TRBJ1-1	CASSSGGPVGTEAFF	TGTGCCAGCTCTTCCGGCGGGCCAGTGGGGACTGAAGCTTTCTTT
.	TRBV6-5	.	TRBJ2-7	CASSYSYRSLNYEQYF	TGTGCCAGCAGTTACTCGTACAGGAGTCTTAACTACGAGCAGTACTTC
TRBD1	TRBV11-2	once	TRBJ1-2	CASSPDRAYGYTF	TGTGCCAGCAGCCCAGACAGGGCCTATGGCTACACCTTC
.	TRBV4-3	.	TRBJ2-7	CASSQDQGTYEQYF	TGCGCCAGCAGCCAAGACCAGGGAACCTACGAGCAGTACTTC
TRBD1	TRBV5-6	.	TRBJ2-7	CASSSGTGRFSEQYF	TGTGCCAGCAGCTCCGGGACAGGGCGCTTTTCCGAGCAGTACTTC
.	TRBV2	.	TRBJ2-1	CANEGLAESSYNEQFF	TGTGCCAACGAGGGATTAGCGGAGAGCTCCTACAATGAGCAGTTCTTC
.	TRBV4-1	.	TRBJ2-7	CASSQVQGLSYEQYF	TGCGCCAGCAGCCAAGTTCAGGGGCTCTCCTACGAGCAGTACTTC